This T cell receptor (beta chain) was identified during a study of blood T cell repertoires in COVID-19. Study summary: Samples taken during acute and convalescent COVID-19 were collected in the United States, Italy and Spain. T cells, B-cell-depleted T cells, or PBMCs provided the cDNA or gDNA that served as material.

Unmatched junction bases numbered 3, after V lost 6 bases and J lost 2 bases. The CDR3 is 13 amino acids. This clone occurred once. Authors' analysis steps: For nucleated cells, counts were estimated from reference gene primer amplification. TCRdb's table, derived via immunoSEQ multiplex PCR, lists solely in-frame clones and lacks some. The V and J calls and clone size are taken from that table; D and trimming were inferred from the DNA. The sample includes under 60,000 clones, around nine tenths of them seen just once. The Seattle patients joined while their infection was active and were tracked longitudinally afterward.

Material for sequencing was peripheral blood. The rearrangement uses TRBV12-3 or TRBV12-4 and TRBJ1-2; 7 nucleotides agree with TRBD1. The source of this sequence is a woman aged 55-69 years with COVID-19, enrolled during active disease. Written as DNA, the CDR3 is TGTGCCAGCAGGACAGGGCCGAACTATGGCTACACCTTC. Its protein product is CASRTGPNYGYTF.